Given below is one T cell receptor (beta chain) in context. These data are taken from a study of blood T cell repertoires in COVID-19. The J segment lost 9 bases and the V segment lost 3 bases, leaving 20 bases of the junction unmatched. CDR3 length: 19 amino acids. In germline, CDR1 is MGHRA, CDR2 YSYEKL. In terms of age and location, participants ranged from about 18 to 100 years and lived in 24 US areas. Each participant's cohort was designated according to participant-reported clinical history. The authors' processing: The assay estimated nucleated cells by amplifying reference gene primers. TCRdb's table, derived via immunoSEQ multiplex PCR, lists solely in-frame clones and lacks some. That table gives V, J and clone size, and the DNA gave D and trimming. The sample has about 360,000 clones, roughly 86% seen once.

The sequence was collected from a young man who had recovered from COVID-19. The chain employs TRBV4-1 and TRBJ2-1; 10 bases align to TRBD2. Sequencing was performed on PBMCs or T cells enriched from blood (not recorded which). CDR3 loop: CASSHVGLAGGSILREQFF. The CDR3 nucleotides read TGCGCCAGCAGCCACGTCGGTTTAGCGGGGGGTTCGATACTACGTGAGCAGTTCTTC.